A selection of T cell receptor beta chains follows, all from one sample in a study of blood T cell repertoires in COVID-19. Method: immunoSEQ multiplex PCR; TCRdb's copy keeps in-frame clones and lacks some. There are just over 300,000 clones in the sample; about nine tenths occur only once, and 1.8% lies in the top ten. Sequencing input: peripheral blood. The receptors originated from a woman under 40 with COVID-19, enrolled during active disease. CDR3s include the opening cysteine and the closing phenylalanine or tryptophan. A D gene is named only where the DNA matches it firmly. A row's size may be missing; if present it is once, few, many or a size class.

d_call	clone_size	v_call	j_call	cdr3_nt	cdr3_aa
-	-	TRBV2	TRBJ1-2	TGTGCCAGCAGTGAAGAGGAGGCACCCGCCTATGGCTACACCTTC	CASSEEEAPAYGYTF
-	many	TRBV5-1	TRBJ1-3	TGCGCCAGCAGCAAAGGACAGCCCTCTGGAAACACCATATATTTT	CASSKGQPSGNTIYF
TRBD2	-	TRBV7-8	TRBJ2-4	TGTGCCAGCAGCTTAGGGATGGGGGGGAGGATTCAGTACTTC	CASSLGMGGRIQYF
-	few	TRBV28	TRBJ1-2	TGTGCCAGCAGTTTAACGGCTCGAGGGTATGGCTACACCTTC	CASSLTARGYGYTF
TRBD1	once	TRBV6-5	TRBJ1-2	TGTGCCAGCAGTTACGCAACCGGGACAGCCGATTACTACACCTTC	CASSYATGTADYYTF
-	-	TRBV19	TRBJ1-2	TGTGCCAGTAGTATAGGGCGGATTAACTATGGCTACACCTTC	CASSIGRINYGYTF
-	-	TRBV30	TRBJ2-3	TGTGCCTGGAGTCCAGCTCTAGCCCTCGATACGCAGTATTTT	CAWSPALALDTQYF
-	few	TRBV7-9	TRBJ1-1	TGTGCCAGCAGCTTGTACTCCACTGAAGCTTTCTTT	CASSLYSTEAFF
-	-	TRBV29-1	TRBJ1-1	TGCAGCGTTGTGGGCCCTGAAGCTTTCTTT	CSVVGPEAFF
-	-	TRBV24-1	TRBJ1-2	TGTGCCACCAGTGCTCCAGGCGGGGTCGGCTACACCTTC	CATSAPGGVGYTF
-	few	TRBV3-1/TRBV3-2	TRBJ2-6	TGTGCCAGCAGCCAAGAGGTGAGCTTCTCTGGGGCCAACGTCCTGACTTTC	CASSQEVSFSGANVLTF
-	-	TRBV7-6	TRBJ1-3	TGTGCCAGCAGCCTCTTTGAGTCGCTCCGAGGAGGAAACACCATATATTTT	CASSLFESLRGGNTIYF
TRBD2	-	TRBV7-9	TRBJ2-5	TGTGCCAGCAGCTTACTTAGCGGGGGGGAGGAGACCCAGTACTTC	CASSLLSGGEETQYF
TRBD2	-	TRBV5-6	TRBJ2-5	TGTGCCAGCAGCCCGGTAGCGGGCGGGCAAGAGACCCAGTACTTC	CASSPVAGGQETQYF
TRBD2	-	TRBV5-4	TRBJ2-3	TGTGCCAGCAGCCAGACTAGCGGGACAGATACGCAGTATTTT	CASSQTSGTDTQYF
TRBD1	-	TRBV3-1/TRBV3-2	TRBJ1-6	TGTGCCAGCAGCACCCGACAGGGAAATTCACCCCTCCACTTT	CASSTRQGNSPLHF
TRBD2	-	TRBV25-1	TRBJ2-2	TGTGCCAGCGACGGCGGGGGGGCGCCCACCGGGGAGCTGTTTTTT	CASDGGGAPTGELFF
-	-	TRBV7-2	TRBJ1-2	TGTGCCAGCAGTGTAGTGACAGGTGGCTACACCTTC	CASSVVTGGYTF
-	-	TRBV27	TRBJ1-5	TGTGCCAGCAGTTTTGCGGGAAGAGGGGCTCAGCCCCAGCATTTT	CASSFAGRGAQPQHF
TRBD2	-	TRBV7-2	TRBJ2-1	TGTGCCAGCAGCCTGGGGAAGAGGACTAGCGCCAATGAGCAGTTCTTC	CASSLGKRTSANEQFF
TRBD1	-	TRBV9	TRBJ1-5	TGTGCCAGCAGCGCCGGGACAGGGAGCAATCAGCCCCAGCATTTT	CASSAGTGSNQPQHF
-	-	TRBV5-6	TRBJ1-1	TGTGCCAGCAGCTTGGTTGGCGGGCGTACTCAAGCTTTCTTT	CASSLVGGRTQAFF
-	many	TRBV3-1/TRBV3-2	TRBJ2-7	TGTGCCAGCAGCCGCCAGGGGAATGAGCAGTACTTC	CASSRQGNEQYF
-	-	TRBV7-8	TRBJ2-1	TGTGCCAGCAGCTTATATTCGGACAATGAGCAGTTCTTC	CASSLYSDNEQFF
-	-	TRBV7-2	TRBJ2-5	TGTGCCAGCAGCCTCAGACAGACCCAAGAGACCCAGTACTTC	CASSLRQTQETQYF
-	-	TRBV19	TRBJ1-4	TGTGCCAGTAGTCCTCCTAATGAAAAACTGTTTTTT	CASSPPNEKLFF
-	-	TRBV5-3	TRBJ1-2	TGTGCCAGAAGCTTGCCAGGTTTGGGCGTAAGGGGGTTGTATGGCTACACCTTC	CARSLPGLGVRGLYGYTF
-	-	TRBV11-2	TRBJ2-1	TGTGCCAGCAGCTTAAACCAATTGACTCCGTACAATGAGCAGTTCTTC	CASSLNQLTPYNEQFF
-	-	TRBV2	TRBJ1-1	TGTGCCAGCCGGTTGCCGATGAACACTGAAGCTTTCTTT	CASRLPMNTEAFF
-	-	TRBV7-2	TRBJ1-2	TGTGCCAGCAGCTTAGCCAGGGGCCATTATGGCTACACCTTC	CASSLARGHYGYTF
-	-	TRBV5-4	TRBJ2-3	TGTGCCAGCAGCTTGGGACCCAGTTTCGGGGGAGATACGCAGTATTTT	CASSLGPSFGGDTQYF
-	once	TRBV19	TRBJ1-1	TGTGCCAGTAGCTTCCCGGGGGGCACTGAAGCTTTCTTT	CASSFPGGTEAFF
-	-	TRBV24-1	TRBJ2-2	TGTGCCACCAGTGCCCCTTGGGGTGAGACAGAGGCCCGCGTCGGGGAGCTGTTTTTT	CATSAPWGETEARVGELFF
TRBD1	-	TRBV5-4	TRBJ1-2	TGTGCCAGCAGTACGACAGGGATCTATGGCTACACCTTC	CASSTTGIYGYTF
-	-	TRBV30	TRBJ1-2	TGTGCCTGGAGTTGGGGGGAGAGCCATGGCTACACCTTC	CAWSWGESHGYTF
-	-	TRBV7-2	TRBJ1-5	TGTGCCAGCAGCCCCCTCGGGGGCAATCAGCCCCAGCATTTT	CASSPLGGNQPQHF
-	many	TRBV4-2	TRBJ1-6	TGTGCCAGCAGCGCCAGTGAAGGGGATAATTCACCCCTCCACTTT	CASSASEGDNSPLHF
TRBD2	-	TRBV7-8	TRBJ2-2	TGTGCCAGCAGCCCGAGACCCGCGCGGGAGGTCGGGGAGCTGTTTTTT	CASSPRPAREVGELFF
TRBD1	-	TRBV28	TRBJ1-1	TGTGCCAACCTCCAGGGGGCATGGTTGAGTACTGAAGCTTTCTTT	CANLQGAWLSTEAFF
-	-	TRBV7-8	TRBJ1-5	TGTGCCAGCAGCTTAGCGCTCGGGTCCTCTTATAGCAATCAGCCCCAGCATTTT	CASSLALGSSYSNQPQHF
TRBD2	-	TRBV29-1	TRBJ2-1	TGCAGCGCGGGGCTAGCGGGGGTTATTGAGCAGTTCTTC	CSAGLAGVIEQFF
-	once	TRBV24-1	TRBJ1-2	TGTGCCACCTTTGGGGAGGGTGGCTACACCTTC	CATFGEGGYTF
TRBD1	-	TRBV7-9	TRBJ2-5	TGTGCCAGCAGCTTTAGAGGACAGGCTCAAGAGACCCAGTACTTC	CASSFRGQAQETQYF
TRBD1	-	TRBV24-1	TRBJ2-1	TGTGCCACCAGTGATTTCGGGGACAGCAATGAGCAGTTCTTC	CATSDFGDSNEQFF
-	-	TRBV25-1	TRBJ1-5	TGTGCCAGCGACTCGAGGGAGCCCCAGCATTTT	CASDSREPQHF
TRBD1	-	TRBV24-1	TRBJ2-7	TGTGCCACCAGTGACTCCCCCGTGACAGGGGGCTTCCACGAGCAGTACTTC	CATSDSPVTGGFHEQYF
-	-	TRBV19	TRBJ1-4	TGTGCCAGTAGTATACGGCCCCGGTTCGGGGAAAAACTGTTTTTT	CASSIRPRFGEKLFF
-	-	TRBV7-8	TRBJ2-2	TGTGCCAGCAGCTTAATCTCTGGGAGGAACACCGGGGAGCTGTTTTTT	CASSLISGRNTGELFF
TRBD1	-	TRBV15	TRBJ1-5	TGTGCCACCAGCAGAGGGGGACAGGGGTCTTACCAGCCCCAGCATTTT	CATSRGGQGSYQPQHF
-	-	TRBV27	TRBJ1-1	TGTGCCAGCAGACCAAGGGGGGGAACTGAAGCTTTCTTT	CASRPRGGTEAFF
-	-	TRBV4-1	TRBJ1-6	TGCGCCAGCAGCCAAGAAAACGATTTGTGGGACATCTCCTATAATTCACCCCTCCACTTT	CASSQENDLWDISYNSPLHF
TRBD1	-	TRBV5-1	TRBJ2-2	TGCGCCAGCAGCTACCGGGACAGGAGTCCCGGGGAGCTGTTTTTT	CASSYRDRSPGELFF
TRBD1	-	TRBV7-9	TRBJ2-3	TGTGCCAGCAGCCCTTCGCAGGGGGATCGGTATTTT	CASSPSQGDRYF
-	-	TRBV6-5	TRBJ2-7	TGTGCCAGCGCCCGCTCGGGACAATTCTACGAGCAGTACTTC	CASARSGQFYEQYF
TRBD1	-	TRBV27	TRBJ2-1	TGTGCCAGCAGTTTATCGTGGGACAGGGGGCACCAGAGCATGGTTACCTACAATGAGCAGTTCTTC	CASSLSWDRGHQSMVTYNEQFF
TRBD2	-	TRBV9	TRBJ2-3	TGTGCCAGCAGCGTAACTAGCGGCACAGATACGCAGTATTTT	CASSVTSGTDTQYF
TRBD2	-	TRBV5-4	TRBJ2-3	TGTGCCAGCAGGCAGATGGGACTAGCGGGGGGAGCAGATACGCAGTATTTT	CASRQMGLAGGADTQYF
-	once	TRBV11-2	TRBJ2-7	TGTGCCAGCAGCTTCACTTCATCGAGCTCCTACGAGCAGTACTTC	CASSFTSSSSYEQYF
-	-	TRBV18	TRBJ1-5	TGTGCCAGCTCACCAGCCGAGGGTCAGCCCCAGCATTTT	CASSPAEGQPQHF
-	-	TRBV28	TRBJ1-2	TGTGCCAGCAGTGGGGGCCTTAACTATGGCTACACCTTC	CASSGGLNYGYTF